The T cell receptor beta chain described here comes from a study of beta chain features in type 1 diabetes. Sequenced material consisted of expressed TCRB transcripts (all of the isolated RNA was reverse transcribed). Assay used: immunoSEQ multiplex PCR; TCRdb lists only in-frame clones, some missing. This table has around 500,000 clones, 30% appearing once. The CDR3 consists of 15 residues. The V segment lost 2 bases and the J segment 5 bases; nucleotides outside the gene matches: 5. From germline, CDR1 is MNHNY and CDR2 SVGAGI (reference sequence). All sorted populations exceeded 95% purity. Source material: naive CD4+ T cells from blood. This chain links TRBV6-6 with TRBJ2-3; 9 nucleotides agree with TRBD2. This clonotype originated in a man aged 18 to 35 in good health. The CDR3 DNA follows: TGTGCCAGCAGTTACGGGCTAGCGGGAAGAGATACGCAGTATTTT. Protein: CASSYGLAGRDTQYF.